The TCR beta chain described here comes from a study of cytomegalovirus exposure and HLA in healthy donors. Study summary: Among 150 million to 200 million T cells, an earlier analysis found about 100 million unique TCR beta sequences.

General study findings and limits: Certain indistinguishable V segments, among them TRBV6-2 and TRBV6-3, were excluded. Previous analysis showed most TCR beta V segments were productive about 90% or about 30% of the time. Altogether, 150 to 200 TCR beta chains were recorded as cytomegalovirus-associated.

The J segment lost 5 bases and the V segment lost 6 bases, leaving 10 bases of the junction unmatched. The CDR3 loop spans 15 amino acids. The germline V gene encodes CDR1 MNHNY and CDR2 SVGAGI (reference sequence). Of note for this clone: As yet, its antigen is unknown.

A multiplex PCR was run with 60 Vbeta primers and 13 Jbeta primers. TCRdb keeps only in-frame clones here, not all; method: immunoSEQ multiplex PCR. This table holds fewer than 300,000 clones, more than 80% found once. Sequencing input: PBMCs. This clonotype was obtained from a man between 40 and 49 years old in good health and CMV-seropositive. The V and J genes are TRBV6-6 and TRBJ2-7, with 10 positions matching TRBD1. CDR3: CASSFNRDRGHEQYF. The CDR3 bases are TGTGCCAGCAGCTTTAACCGGGACAGGGGCCACGAGCAGTACTTC.